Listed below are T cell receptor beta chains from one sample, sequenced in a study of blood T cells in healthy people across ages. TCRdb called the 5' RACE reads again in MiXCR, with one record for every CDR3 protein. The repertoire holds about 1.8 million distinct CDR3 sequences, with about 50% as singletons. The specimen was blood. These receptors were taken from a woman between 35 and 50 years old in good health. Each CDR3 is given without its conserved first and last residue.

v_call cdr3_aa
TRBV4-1 ASSPPNGGVENEQF
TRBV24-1 APAVRATSYNEQF
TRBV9 ASSVEGTRNTEAF
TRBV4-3 ASSQNAGTAYNEQF
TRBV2 ASSERGQPTTHTDTQY
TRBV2 ASSDYGYEQY
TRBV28 ASSLSLQGAGEKLF
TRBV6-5 ASNGQGAVEQF
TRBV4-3 ASSQGPGFGLETRY
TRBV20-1 SARDDWALGASNEKLF
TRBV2 ASIRTGGAGETQY
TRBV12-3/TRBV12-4 ASSLGGRTGKNIQY
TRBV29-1 SVETATGGELF
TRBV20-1 SSSTDTQY
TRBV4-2 ASSQEFTPGQGPNEQF
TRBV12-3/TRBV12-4 ASSPQTTQGGWAGVSTYNEQF
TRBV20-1 SAISEGSDEQF
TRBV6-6 ASSCSNLPGQETQY
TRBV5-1 ASSPPASYEQY
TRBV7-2 ASIVGQGYEQY
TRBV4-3 ASSQDGDSSYEQY
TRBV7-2 ASSQAGGGADTQY
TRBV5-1 ASSLLVGADTQY
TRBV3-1 ASSQGTVRTEAF
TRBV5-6 ASSLKGTDHYGYT